The 13 T cell receptor beta chains below all came from one sample that was sequenced in a study of shared clonotypes between healthy human individuals. In the naive CD8 group, cells lacked CD45RO and were positively selected for CCR7, so terminally differentiated effector memory CD45RA+ cells were left out. Repertoires were generated with immunoSEQ multiplex PCR, while TCRdb's copy carries only in-frame clones and drops some. The table has a few hundred thousand clones, around 95% seen once. The sample consisted of naive CD8+ T cells sorted from blood. These receptors originate from a woman in her 30s in good health.

This chain joins TRBV29-1 and TRBJ2-3; no reliable D call. This CDR3 is 12 amino acids long. In germline, CDR1 is SQVTM, CDR2 ANQGSEA. Between the trimmed V and J ends, which lost 7 bases and 2 bases, there was a span of 10 bases. The CDR3 region has the DNA TGCAGCGGCTATGTTACCACAGATACGCAGTATTTT. Encoded protein: CSGYVTTDTQYF.

V usage is TRBV9 and J usage is TRBJ1-3; D not resolved. The CDR3 sequence is 16 residues long. V dropped 1 base and J dropped 1 base, with 12 bases sitting between them. Per germline, CDR1 SGDLS and CDR2 YYNGEE. CDR3 sequence reads: CASSVSPGESGNTIYF. CDR3 sequence (DNA): TGTGCCAGCAGCGTATCTCCAGGCGAATCTGGAAACACCATATATTTT.

This clone occurred once. The chain couples TRBV4-1 to TRBJ2-7; possible D gene TRBD1, 6 bases. The CDR3 length is 16 residues. V was trimmed by 0 bases and J by 1 base, leaving 13 bases between them. Germline-derived CDR1 and CDR2 are MGHRA and YSYEKL. The CDR3 region has the DNA TGCGCCAGCAGCCAAGAATCAGGGGTTCAATCCTACGAGCAGTACTTC. The encoded protein is CASSQESGVQSYEQYF.

This rearrangement joins TRBV2 to TRBJ1-3; D is unresolved. Germline CDR1 SNHLY, CDR2 FYNNEI. The CDR3 runs 17 residues. V was clipped by 4 bases and J by 0 bases, with 16 bases between them. In DNA form, the CDR3 reads TGTGCCAGCAGTGTCTTCCCGGACGTTCCCTCTGGAAACACCATATATTTT. Protein sequence: CASSVFPDVPSGNTIYF.

This rearrangement joins TRBV7-9 to TRBJ2-1, with D unclear. The germline CDR1 and CDR2 sequences are SEHNR and FQNEAQ (reference sequence). V lost 2 bases to trimming and J lost 8 bases, with 13 bases between them. The CDR3 spans 14 residues. The CDR3 DNA is TGTGCCAGCAGCTTAACGACCCCCTGGGATGAGCAGTTCTTC. Residues: CASSLTTPWDEQFF.

V is TRBV7-9 and J is TRBJ2-1; 9 bases map to TRBD1. J lost 1 base, V lost 6 bases, and 4 bases had no gene match. This CDR3 contains 15 residues. From germline, CDR1 is SEHNR and CDR2 FQNEAQ (reference sequence). CDR3 loop: CASRSGTGSYNEQFF. The CDR3 nucleotides are TGTGCCAGCAGATCCGGGACAGGGTCCTACAATGAGCAGTTCTTC.

This clone was recorded only once. The rearrangement joins TRBV9 to TRBJ2-2, with D possibly being TRBD1 (6 bases). Trimming stripped 2 bases from V and 3 bases from J, with 17 bases between. CDR3 length equals 17 residues. Germline-derived CDR1 and CDR2 are SGDLS and YYNGEE. CDR3 loop: CASSVTKGEPYTGELFF. The CDR3, as DNA: TGTGCCAGCAGCGTTACAAAGGGGGAGCCTTACACCGGGGAGCTGTTTTTT.

This chain links TRBV5-8 with TRBJ2-3, with D tentatively TRBD2 (7 bases). The CDR3 totals 16 residues. V lost 3 bases and J 2 bases, leaving 16 bases between the germline ends. CDR1 and CDR2 from the germline V gene are SGHTS and YDEGEE. This CDR3 reads CASSSGAGVYTDTQYF. CDR3 sequence (DNA): TGTGCCAGCAGCTCAGGGGCGGGGGTTTACACAGATACGCAGTATTTT. Filled out from reference TRBV5-8 and TRBJ2-3, the complete variable domain reads EAGVTQSPTHLIKTRGQQATLRCSPISGHTSVYWYQQALGLGLQFLLWYDEGEERNRGNFPPRFSGRQFPNYSSELNVNALELEDSALYLCASSSGAGVYTDTQYFGPGTRLTVL.

The chain recombines TRBV20-1 with TRBJ1-2; D remains ambiguous. Trimming left V 1 base short and J 6 bases short, with 6 bases between. Looked up from germline, CDR1 is DFQATT and CDR2 is SNEGSKA (reference sequence). The CDR3 is made up of 11 amino acids. The CDR3 nucleotides read TGCAGTGCTAGAGTTGGGGATGGCTACACCTTC. Translating it yields CSARVGDGYTF.

The rearrangement joins TRBV25-1 to TRBJ1-4; D is unclear. Looked up from germline, CDR1 is MGHDK and CDR2 is SYGVNS. This CDR3 is built from 13 residues. Trimming took off 7 bases at V and 8 bases at J, with 14 bases between the two ends. CDR3 protein: CASTEEDSEKLFF. The DNA for the CDR3 is TGTGCCAGCACCGAGGAGGATTCGGAAAAACTGTTTTTT.

V and J are TRBV28 and TRBJ1-1; D unclear. This CDR3 contains 14 residues. V was clipped by 4 bases and J by 4 bases, with 13 bases between them. CDR1 is MDHEN, CDR2 SYDVKM, per germline. CDR3 nucleotides: TGTGCCAGCAGTTCGTCAGGCCTCGGCACTGAAGCTTTCTTT. The encoded protein is CASSSSGLGTEAFF.

The gene calls are TRBV27 and TRBJ2-1; D perhaps matches TRBD1 (6 bases). Trimming took 3 bases from V and 6 from J, leaving 12 bases between them. The CDR3 loop spans 14 amino acids. Germline V gene sequence: CDR1 MNHEY, CDR2 SMNVEV (reference sequence). The CDR3 sequence: CASSFKGERNEQFF. The DNA of the CDR3 is TGTGCCAGCAGTTTCAAGGGGGAACGCAATGAGCAGTTCTTC.

The chain recombines TRBV7-9 with TRBJ2-7; weak D call: TRBD2 (6 bases). The V gene lost 6 bases and the J gene lost 3 bases, with 15 bases spanning the gap. CDR3 length equals 14 residues. CDR1 is SEHNR, CDR2 FQNEAQ, per germline (reference sequence). The CDR3 bases are TGTGCCAGCAGTTCGCGGGACTTACTCTACGAGCAGTACTTC. This sequence encodes CASSSRDLLYEQYF.